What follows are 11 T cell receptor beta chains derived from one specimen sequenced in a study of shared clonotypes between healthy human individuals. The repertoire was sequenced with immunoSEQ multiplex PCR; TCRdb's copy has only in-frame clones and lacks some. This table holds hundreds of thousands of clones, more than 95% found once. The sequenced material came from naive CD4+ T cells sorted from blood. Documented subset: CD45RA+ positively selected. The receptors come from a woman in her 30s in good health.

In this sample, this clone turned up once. The CDR3 loop is CASNRGFGSGANVLTF. The CDR3 DNA sequence: TGTGCCAGTAACAGGGGATTTGGATCTGGGGCCAACGTCCTGACTTTC. The chain has TRBV9 and TRBJ2-6; 7 bases are shared with TRBD1. Per germline, CDR1 SGDLS and CDR2 YYNGEE. Trimming cost V 8 bases and J 1 base; bases outside gene matches: 9. The length of the CDR3 is 16 residues.

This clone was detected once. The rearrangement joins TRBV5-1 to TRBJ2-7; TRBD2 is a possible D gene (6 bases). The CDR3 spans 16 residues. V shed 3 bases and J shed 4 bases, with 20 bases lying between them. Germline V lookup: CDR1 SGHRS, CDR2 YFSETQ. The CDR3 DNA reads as TGCGCCAGCAGCTACGACCGGGAGAGGGCCATATACGAGCAGTACTTC. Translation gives CASSYDRERAIYEQYF.

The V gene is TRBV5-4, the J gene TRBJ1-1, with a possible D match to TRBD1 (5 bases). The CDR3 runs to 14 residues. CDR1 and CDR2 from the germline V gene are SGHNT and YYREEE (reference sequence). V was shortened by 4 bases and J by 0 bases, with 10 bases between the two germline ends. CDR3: CASSHRDLNTEAFF. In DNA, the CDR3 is TGTGCCAGCAGCCACCGGGACTTGAACACTGAAGCTTTCTTT.

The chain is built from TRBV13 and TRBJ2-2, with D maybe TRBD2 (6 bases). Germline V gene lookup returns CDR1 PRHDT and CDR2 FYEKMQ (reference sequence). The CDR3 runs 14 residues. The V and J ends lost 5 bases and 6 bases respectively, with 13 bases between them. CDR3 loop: CASSPGVPPGELFF. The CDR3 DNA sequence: TGTGCCAGCAGCCCGGGAGTCCCCCCCGGGGAGCTGTTTTTT.

CDR3 loop: CASSIRGWGEKLFF. CDR3 bases: TGTGCCAGCAGTATAAGGGGGTGGGGAGAAAAACTGTTTTTT. The J gene is TRBJ1-4, the V gene TRBV27, with a possible D match to TRBD1 (6 bases). Per the germline V gene, CDR1 is MNHEY and CDR2 is SMNVEV (reference sequence). V lost 5 bases to trimming and J lost 8 bases, with 15 bases between them. The CDR3 totals 14 residues.

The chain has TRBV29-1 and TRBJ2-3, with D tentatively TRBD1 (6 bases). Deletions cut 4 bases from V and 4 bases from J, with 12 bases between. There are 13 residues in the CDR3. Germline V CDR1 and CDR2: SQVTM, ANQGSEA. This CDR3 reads CSVGRTDSDTQYF. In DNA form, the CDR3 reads TGCAGCGTTGGGAGGACAGATTCAGATACGCAGTATTTT.

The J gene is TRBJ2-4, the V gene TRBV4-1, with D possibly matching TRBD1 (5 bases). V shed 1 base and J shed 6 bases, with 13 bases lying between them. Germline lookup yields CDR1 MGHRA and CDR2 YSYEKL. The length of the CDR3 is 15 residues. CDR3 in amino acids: CASSQVHFDRNIQYF. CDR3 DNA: TGCGCCAGCAGCCAAGTCCACTTTGACAGAAACATTCAGTACTTC.

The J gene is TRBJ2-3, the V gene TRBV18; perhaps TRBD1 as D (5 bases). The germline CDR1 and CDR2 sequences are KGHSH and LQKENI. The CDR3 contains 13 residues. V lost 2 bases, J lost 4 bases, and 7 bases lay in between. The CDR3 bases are TGTGCCAGCTCACCAGGGGCCTCAGATACGCAGTATTTT. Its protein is CASSPGASDTQYF.

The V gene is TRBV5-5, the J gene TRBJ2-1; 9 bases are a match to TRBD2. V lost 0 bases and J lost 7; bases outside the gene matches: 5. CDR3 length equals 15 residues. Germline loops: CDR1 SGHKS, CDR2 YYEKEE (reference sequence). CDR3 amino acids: CASSLASGGKNEQFF. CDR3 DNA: TGTGCCAGCAGCTTGGCGAGCGGGGGGAAGAATGAGCAGTTCTTC.

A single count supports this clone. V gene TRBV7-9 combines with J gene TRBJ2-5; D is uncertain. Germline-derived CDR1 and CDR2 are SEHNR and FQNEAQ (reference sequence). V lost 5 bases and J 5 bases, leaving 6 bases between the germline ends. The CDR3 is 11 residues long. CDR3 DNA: TGTGCCAGCAGCCGCGAGGAGACCCAGTACTTC. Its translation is CASSREETQYF.

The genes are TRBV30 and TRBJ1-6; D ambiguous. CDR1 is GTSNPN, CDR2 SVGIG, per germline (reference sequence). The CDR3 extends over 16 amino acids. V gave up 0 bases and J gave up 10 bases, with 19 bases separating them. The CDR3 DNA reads TGTGCCTGGAGTGTATATGGCACAACCATCGGGTCACCCCTCCACTTT. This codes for CAWSVYGTTIGSPLHF.